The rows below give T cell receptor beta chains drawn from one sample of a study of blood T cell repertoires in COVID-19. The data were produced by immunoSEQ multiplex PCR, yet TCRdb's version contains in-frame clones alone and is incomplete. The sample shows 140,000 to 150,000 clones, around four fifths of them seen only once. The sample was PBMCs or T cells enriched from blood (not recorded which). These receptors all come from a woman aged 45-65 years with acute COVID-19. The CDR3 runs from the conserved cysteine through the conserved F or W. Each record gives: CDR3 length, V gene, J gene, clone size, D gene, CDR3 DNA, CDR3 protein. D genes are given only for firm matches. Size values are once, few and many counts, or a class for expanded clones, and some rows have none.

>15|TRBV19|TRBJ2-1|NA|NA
TGTGCCAGTAGTGTCCGACAGGGAGGATACAATGAGCAGTTCTTC
CASSVRQGGYNEQFF
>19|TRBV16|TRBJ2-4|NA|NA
TGTGCCAGCAGCGGGGCCCCTCGGGGGAGTGGGGAAGCCAAAAACATTCAGTACTTC
CASSGAPRGSGEAKNIQYF
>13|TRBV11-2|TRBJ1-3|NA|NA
TGTGCCAGCAGCTTCCAGGGAGGAAACACCATATATTTT
CASSFQGGNTIYF
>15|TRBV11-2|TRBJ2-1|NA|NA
TGTGCCAGCAGCTTAGAAGGTGGGAGTAAAGGTGAGCAGTTCTTC
CASSLEGGSKGEQFF
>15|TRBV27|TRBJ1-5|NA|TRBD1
TGTGCCAGCAGCAGGACAGGAGGGAGCAATCAGCCCCAGCATTTT
CASSRTGGSNQPQHF
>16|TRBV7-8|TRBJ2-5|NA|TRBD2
TGTGCCAGCAGCCCCGCCGGGACTAGCGGGACTAGGACCCAGTACTTC
CASSPAGTSGTRTQYF
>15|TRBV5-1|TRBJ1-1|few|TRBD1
TGCGCCAGCAGGGGGAGCCTGGGACAGGGTTTCGAAGCTTTCTTT
CASRGSLGQGFEAFF
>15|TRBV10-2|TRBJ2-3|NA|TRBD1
TGCGCCAGCAGTGAGAGGGACAGGGGGGGTAATACGCAGTATTTT
CASSERDRGGNTQYF
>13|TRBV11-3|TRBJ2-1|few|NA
TGTGCCAGCAGCCCGCGACTAGGACATGAGCAGTTCTTC
CASSPRLGHEQFF
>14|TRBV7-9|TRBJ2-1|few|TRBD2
TGTGCCAGCAGCTTGAGTAGCGGGAGGGTTCGGCAGTTCTTC
CASSLSSGRVRQFF
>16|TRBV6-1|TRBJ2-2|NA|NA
TGTGCCAGCAGTGAACGTCCTAGCGAAAGCACCGGGGAGCTGTTTTTT
CASSERPSESTGELFF
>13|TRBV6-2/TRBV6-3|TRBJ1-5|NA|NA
TGTGCCAGCAGTTACCAGGGGAGTCAGCCCCAGCATTTT
CASSYQGSQPQHF
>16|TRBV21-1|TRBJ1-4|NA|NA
TGTGCCAGCAGCAAAGTAGTAATCGCAACTAATGAAAAACTGTTTTTT
CASSKVVIATNEKLFF
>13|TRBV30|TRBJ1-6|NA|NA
TGTGCCTGGAGCAGCTCCTATAATTCACCCCTCCACTTT
CAWSSSYNSPLHF
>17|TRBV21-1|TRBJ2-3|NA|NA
TGTGCCAGCAGCAAACGGGAGGGACAACTTATCGCAGATACGCAGTATTTT
CASSKREGQLIADTQYF
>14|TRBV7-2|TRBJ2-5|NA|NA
TGTGCCAGCAGGCGGGGTACGGGAGTAGAGACCCAGTACTTC
CASRRGTGVETQYF
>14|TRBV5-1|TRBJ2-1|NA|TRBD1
TGCGCCAGCAGCGAGGGACAGGGCGAGGGAGAGCAGTTCTTC
CASSEGQGEGEQFF
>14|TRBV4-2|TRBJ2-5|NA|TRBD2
TGTGCCAGCAGCCAGGGACTAGCGGGAGAGACCCAGTACTTC
CASSQGLAGETQYF
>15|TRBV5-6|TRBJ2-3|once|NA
TGTGCCAGCAGCTTGGTGCAGGGGAGCGGAGATACGCAGTATTTT
CASSLVQGSGDTQYF
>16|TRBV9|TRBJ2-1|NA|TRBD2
TGTGCCAGCAGCGACATAAGGACTAGTTCCTACAATGAGCAGTTCTTC
CASSDIRTSSYNEQFF
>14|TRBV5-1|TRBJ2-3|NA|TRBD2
TGCGCCAGCCGCCCGAGCGGGACCACAGATACGCAGTATTTT
CASRPSGTTDTQYF
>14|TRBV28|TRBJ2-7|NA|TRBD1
TGTGCCAGCGGGCGGGGGACAGGGTCCATAGAGCAGTACTTC
CASGRGTGSIEQYF
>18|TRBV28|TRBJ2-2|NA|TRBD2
TGTGCCAGCAGTTTACCGCTCCCCTCTAGCGGGAGGACCGGGGAGCTGTTTTTT
CASSLPLPSSGRTGELFF
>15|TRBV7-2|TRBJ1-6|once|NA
TGTGCCAGCAGCTTACTGGCAGGTCAAAATTCACCCCTCCACTTT
CASSLLAGQNSPLHF
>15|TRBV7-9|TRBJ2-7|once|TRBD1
TGTGCCAGCAGCCCCACACAGGGGGTGGAATACGAGCAGTACTTC
CASSPTQGVEYEQYF
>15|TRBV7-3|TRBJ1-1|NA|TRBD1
TGTGCCAGCAGCCTACTGGGACAGGGACGGTCTGAAGCTTTCTTT
CASSLLGQGRSEAFF
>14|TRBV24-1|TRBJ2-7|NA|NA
TGTGCCACCAGTGAGGCCCAGAAACCCTACGAGCAGTACTTC
CATSEAQKPYEQYF
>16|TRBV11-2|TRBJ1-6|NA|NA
TGTGCCAGCAGCCTAGGCCTGCGCTCCTATAATTCACCCCTCCACTTT
CASSLGLRSYNSPLHF
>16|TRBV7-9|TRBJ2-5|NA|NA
TGTGCCAGCAGCCCCCAAGTATCGTACAGGGCAGAGACCCAGTACTTC
CASSPQVSYRAETQYF
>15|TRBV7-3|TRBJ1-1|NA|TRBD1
TGTGCCAGCAGCCCACAAGGGACAGCGGTCACCGCAGCTTTCTTT
CASSPQGTAVTAAFF
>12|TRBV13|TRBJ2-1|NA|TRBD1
TGTGCCAGCAGCCAACAGGGGGGTGGGCAGTTCTTC
CASSQQGGGQFF